This T cell receptor beta chain was captured by sequencing in a study of blood T cell repertoires in COVID-19. Produced via immunoSEQ multiplex PCR; TCRdb's table is partial and in-frame only. The data contain 300,000 to 500,000 clones, approximately 85% of them singletons. The study drew participants aged roughly 18 to 95 years from 20 to 30 US areas. Cohort allocation depended upon clinical history that participants reported. Germline-derived CDR1 and CDR2 are SGHDT and YYEEEE. The J segment lost 2 bases and the V segment lost 5 bases, leaving 18 bases of the junction unmatched. The length of the CDR3 is 18 residues.

The gene calls are TRBV5-6 and TRBJ1-2, with 7 bases that match TRBD1. The clonotype comes from a woman aged 40 to 55 with acute COVID-19. Sequenced sample: PBMCs or T cells enriched from blood (not recorded which). The CDR3 reads CASSIGQAIGLENYGYTF. Here the CDR3 DNA reads TGTGCCAGCAGTATAGGACAGGCAATAGGGTTGGAGAACTATGGCTACACCTTC.